This TCR beta chain originates from a study of cytomegalovirus exposure and HLA in healthy donors. This clone was counted only a few times. The PCR had 60 Vbeta and 13 Jbeta primers. TCRdb keeps only in-frame clones here, not all; method: immunoSEQ multiplex PCR. In the table there are 150,000 to 200,000 clones, just over 75% of which are singletons. The germline gives CDR1 MDHEN, CDR2 SYDVKM. The CDR3 is 16 residues long. The ends lost 5 bases at V and 4 bases at J; junction bases unmatched: 11. Input material: PBMCs. The chain uses TRBV28 and TRBJ2-1, with 7 bases fitting TRBD1. The receptor was isolated from a woman between 35 and 50 years old in good health and CMV-seronegative. The CDR3 nucleotides are TGTGCCAGCAGTCAAAATGGACAGGTCTTGTACAATGAGCAGTTCTTC. This translates into CASSQNGQVLYNEQFF.